This T cell receptor beta chain was captured by sequencing in a study of blood T cell repertoires in COVID-19. Study-level information: Samples taken during acute and convalescent COVID-19 were collected in the United States, Italy and Spain. Sample material is recorded as cDNA or gDNA derived from T cells, B-cell-depleted T cells, or PBMCs.

Germline CDR1 and CDR2: MNHNS and SASEGT. V lost 0 bases, J lost 1 base, and 10 bases stayed unmatched. CDR3 size: 18 residues. In the original processing: Amplification from reference gene primers served as the basis for estimated nucleated cell counts. Method: immunoSEQ multiplex PCR; TCRdb's copy keeps in-frame clones and lacks some. D and trimming were read from the DNA, whereas the V and J calls and clone size are those reported in that table. The sample yields 200,000 to 250,000 clones, approximately 85% seen once. The source material was peripheral blood. J is TRBJ2-7 and V is TRBV6-1, with TRBD1 matching over 9 bases. This TCR was sampled from a woman between 45 and 65 years old with active or convalescent COVID-19. In DNA form, the CDR3 reads TGTGCCAGCAGTGAAGCGCGGGTCTGGGGACAGGGTTCCTACGAGCAGTACGTC. Its translation: CASSEARVWGQGSYEQYV.